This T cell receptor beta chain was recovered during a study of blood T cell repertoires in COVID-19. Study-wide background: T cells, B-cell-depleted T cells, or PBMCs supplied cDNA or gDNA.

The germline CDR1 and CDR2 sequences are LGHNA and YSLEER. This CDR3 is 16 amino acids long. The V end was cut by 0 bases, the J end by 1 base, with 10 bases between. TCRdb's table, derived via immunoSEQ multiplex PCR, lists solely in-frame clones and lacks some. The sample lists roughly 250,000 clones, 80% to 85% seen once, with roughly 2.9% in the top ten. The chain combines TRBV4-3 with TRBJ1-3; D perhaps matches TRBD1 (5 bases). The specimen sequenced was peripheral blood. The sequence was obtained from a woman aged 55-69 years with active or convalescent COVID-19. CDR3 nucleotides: TGCGCCAGCAGCCAAGATGTAGGGGTGTCTGGAAACACCATATATTTT. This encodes CASSQDVGVSGNTIYF.